These 5 T cell receptor beta chains were all obtained from the same sample, sequenced in a study of patients and donors after allogeneic stem cell transplantation. In TCRdb, the RT-PCR reads were re-called with MiXCR into one record per CDR3 protein. The data show fewer than 180,000 distinct CDR3 sequences, about 36% seen once. The sequenced sample consisted of blood, either unsorted or a sorted T cell fraction (not recorded which). These receptors all come from a human donor who was either an allogeneic HSCT recipient or a stem cell or donor lymphocyte infusion donor (not recorded which). It is not recorded whose cells these are; they may come from a transplant donor.

V usage is TRBV20-1 and J usage is TRBJ2-7; D could derive from TRBD1 or TRBD2 (5 bases each). Trimming took off 6 bases at V and 1 base at J, with 13 bases between the two ends. There are 13 residues in the CDR3. CDR1 is DFQATT, CDR2 SNEGSKA, per germline (reference sequence). The CDR3, as DNA: TGCAGTGCCGTCGAGGGGTTGTCCTACGAGCAGTACTTC. Translation gives CSAVEGLSYEQYF.

This clonotype was seen a few times. The chain combines TRBV5-6 with TRBJ2-7; D gene unclear. The germline gives CDR1 SGHDT, CDR2 YYEEEE. The CDR3 loop spans 12 amino acids. The V gene lost 0 bases and the J gene lost 6 bases, with 7 bases spanning the gap. CDR3 DNA sequence: TGTGCCAGCAGCTTGGGTCGGAGCGAGCAGTACGTC. Amino acids: CASSLGRSEQYV.

The genes are TRBV7-8 and TRBJ1-1; D remains unclear. The CDR3 length is 14 residues. CDR1 is SGHVS, CDR2 FQNEAQ, per germline. Between the trimmed V and J ends, which lost 7 bases and 1 base, there was a span of 13 bases. CDR3 sequence: CASTSEGRNTEAFF. Written as DNA, the CDR3 is TGTGCCAGCACCTCCGAGGGCAGGAACACTGAAGCTTTCTTT.

The chain couples TRBV5-6 to TRBJ1-1, with D hard to call. Deletions cut 6 bases from V and 4 bases from J, with 10 bases between. Germline loops: CDR1 SGHDT, CDR2 YYEEEE. The CDR3 consists of 12 residues. CDR3 amino acids: CASMRGFTEAFF. CDR3 nucleotide sequence: TGTGCCAGCATGCGCGGGTTCACTGAAGCTTTCTTT. Supplemented by reference TRBV5-6 and TRBJ1-1, the full variable domain reads DAGVTQSPTHLIKTRGQQVTLRCSPKSGHDTVSWYQQALGQGPQFIFQYYEEEERQRGNFPDRFSGHQFPNYSSELNVNALLLGDSALYLCASMRGFTEAFFGQGTRLTVV.

This clonotype has only a few counts. The rearrangement links TRBV7-9 to TRBJ1-1; D ambiguous. Looked up from germline, CDR1 is SEHNR and CDR2 is FQNEAQ (reference sequence). The CDR3 has 13 residues. V lost 5 bases to trimming and J lost 5 bases, with 12 bases between them. This CDR3 reads CASSHPYATEAFF. CDR3 sequence (DNA): TGTGCCAGCAGCCACCCCTACGCGACTGAAGCTTTCTTT.